Presented here are 21 T cell receptor beta chains from one specimen sequenced in a study of blood T cells in healthy people across ages. With a J-beta primer mix and a sample-barcoded 5' primer, a second PCR ran about 7 to 11 cycles. From the 5' RACE reads, TCRdb called clonotypes with MiXCR, one entry per CDR3 protein. The sample carries about 940,000 distinct CDR3 sequences, roughly 52% recorded once. The specimen sequenced was blood. The source of these receptors is a man under 40 in good health.

V is TRBV24-1 and J is TRBJ2-1, with TRBD1 matching over 9 bases. V shed 2 bases, J shed 9 bases, and the junction held 7 bases outside the gene matches. Germline V CDR1 and CDR2: KGHDR, SFDVKD. The CDR3 loop spans 15 amino acids. CDR3 residues: CATSDSGTGSGEQFF. CDR3 nucleotides: TGTGCCACCAGTGATTCCGGGACAGGGTCGGGTGAGCAGTTCTTC.

The chain couples TRBV11-2 to TRBJ2-7; 7 bases fit TRBD2. The CDR3 is made up of 13 amino acids. Unmatched junction bases numbered 4, after V lost 3 bases and J lost 5 bases. CDR1 SGHAT and CDR2 FQNNGV come from the germline V gene. CDR3 sequence reads: CASSFPGGNEQYF. As DNA, the CDR3 is TGTGCCAGCAGCTTTCCCGGGGGGAACGAGCAGTACTTC.

The V gene is TRBV12-3 or TRBV12-4, the J gene TRBJ2-7, with D hard to call. V lost 7 bases, J lost 1 base, and 11 bases lay in between. The CDR3 consists of 13 residues. In DNA form, the CDR3 reads TGTGCCAGCACCGCCGGTGATTCCTACGAGCAGTACTTC. Translating gives CASTAGDSYEQYF.

This chain connects TRBV7-9 to TRBJ2-3; no reliable D call. The V and J ends lost 4 bases and 6 bases respectively, with 8 bases between them. The CDR3 contains 12 residues. CDR1 SEHNR and CDR2 FQNEAQ come from the germline V gene (reference sequence). This CDR3 is CASSSYGDTQYF. The CDR3 region has the DNA TGTGCCAGCAGCTCCTACGGGGATACGCAGTATTTT.

This clonotype was seen a few times. The CDR3 loop is CASSHGGVNEQFF. CDR3 coding DNA: TGTGCCAGCAGTCATGGGGGGGTGAATGAGCAGTTCTTC. V and J are TRBV27 and TRBJ2-1; 7 bases map to TRBD2. Germline-derived CDR1 and CDR2 are MNHEY and SMNVEV (reference sequence). After removal of 5 bases from V and 7 bases from J, the junction contained 5 bases not matched to a gene. The CDR3 has 13 amino acids.

V is TRBV7-3 and J is TRBJ2-1; TRBD2 matches at 9 bases. J gave up 10 bases and V 3 bases, and 10 bases lay outside the gene matches. Germline V gene lookup returns CDR1 SGHTA and CDR2 FQGTGA. The CDR3 is made up of 15 amino acids. The CDR3 loop is CASSFSGGLPYEQFF. The CDR3 DNA sequence: TGTGCCAGCAGCTTCAGCGGGGGGCTACCCTACGAGCAGTTCTTC.

The rearrangement joins TRBV28 to TRBJ2-5; 11 positions match TRBD2. The CDR3 runs 16 residues. After removal of 8 bases from V and 1 base from J, the junction contained 9 bases not matched to a gene. CDR1 and CDR2 from the germline V gene are MDHEN and SYDVKM. The CDR3 DNA sequence: TGTGCCAGCGATTCACTAGCGGGGGAAACCCAAGAGACCCAGTACTTC. This codes for CASDSLAGETQETQYF.

The sample holds a few counts of this clonotype. The junction does not match germline at one end; this may be a read error. The genes are TRBV10-3 and TRBJ2-1; D remains unclear. This CDR3 is 15 amino acids long. The germline gives CDR1 ENHRY, CDR2 SYGVKD. The CDR3 spells CAISESNRASNEQFF. The CDR3 bases are TGTGCTATCAGTGAGTCGAATCGGGCGTCCAATGAGCAGTTCTTC.

This clonotype has a handful of counts. The chain employs TRBV9 and TRBJ2-1, with a possible D match to TRBD2 (6 bases). V lost 2 bases and J 8 bases, leaving 14 bases between the germline ends. Germline lookup yields CDR1 SGDLS and CDR2 YYNGEE. CDR3 size: 14 residues. The CDR3 DNA reads as TGTGCCAGCAGCGTGGGACTCAGCGACCATGAGCAGTTCTTC. Translation gives CASSVGLSDHEQFF.

This clonotype came up a few times. The chain recombines TRBV20-1 with TRBJ2-1, with 14 bases aligning to TRBD2. CDR3 size: 14 residues. In germline, CDR1 is DFQATT, CDR2 SNEGSKA (reference sequence). The J segment lost 9 bases and the V segment lost 6 bases, leaving 7 bases of the junction unmatched. Written as DNA, the CDR3 is TGCAGTGCCAGACTAGCGGGGGGGCTTAGTGAGCAGTTCTTC. Residues: CSARLAGGLSEQFF.

This clonotype appeared a single time. J is TRBJ2-1 and V is TRBV4-3; 11 nucleotides align to TRBD2. The junction had 6 bases not matched to a gene; V was cut back by 0 bases and J by 11 bases. This CDR3 region has 15 residues. Germline V gene data show CDR1 as LGHNA and CDR2 as YSLEER. The CDR3 DNA reads TGCGCCAGCAGCCAAGAAACTAGCGGGGGTACCCAGCAGTTCTTC. It specifies CASSQETSGGTQQFF.

V is TRBV4-1 and J is TRBJ1-1, with TRBD1 as a possible D gene (6 bases). V shed 0 bases and J shed 1 base, with 15 bases lying between them. This CDR3 has 17 residues. The germline gives CDR1 MGHRA, CDR2 YSYEKL. Written as DNA, the CDR3 is TGCGCCAGCAGCCAAGATGAACGGAGGGGGGGGAACACTGAAGCTTTCTTT. It is translated as CASSQDERRGGNTEAFF.

The chain uses TRBV27 and TRBJ1-6; no reliable D call. Trimming shortened V by 3 bases and J by 6 bases, and 12 bases separated the two germline ends. This CDR3 contains 15 residues. Germline V gene data show CDR1 as MNHEY and CDR2 as SMNVEV (reference sequence). The CDR3 nucleotides read TGTGCCAGCAGTTTGTACAGTGTCTCTAATTCACCCCTCCACTTT. Its translation is CASSLYSVSNSPLHF.

The chain recombines TRBV23-1 with TRBJ2-2; D is unresolved. TRBV23-1 is sorted into the ORF group, with uncertain function. This CDR3 region has 14 residues. Trimming took off 8 bases at V and 2 bases at J, with 12 bases between the two ends. CDR3 amino acids: CASLAITNTGELFF. The CDR3 DNA follows: TGCGCCAGCTTGGCCATTACTAACACCGGGGAGCTGTTTTTT.

This clonotype was seen a few times. The J gene is TRBJ2-3, the V gene TRBV3-1, with D hard to call. V gave up 4 bases and J gave up 6 bases, with 11 bases separating them. The CDR3 totals 13 residues. Germline CDR1 LGHDT, CDR2 YNNKEL (reference sequence). The CDR3 sequence is CASSRGPGDTQYF. The DNA of the CDR3 is TGTGCCAGCAGCCGAGGCCCCGGGGATACGCAGTATTTT.

In the case of this clonotype: A read error may account for a junction end that differs from germline. The J gene is TRBJ2-3, the V gene TRBV11-3; maybe TRBD2 (7 bases). The length of the CDR3 is 16 residues. Germline lookup yields CDR1 SGHNT and CDR2 YENEEA. CDR3 sequence reads: CASNLVRGAVTDTQYF. CDR3 sequence (DNA): TGTGCCAGCAACTTAGTCCGGGGGGCAGTCACAGATACGCAGTATTTT.

This chain uses TRBV7-9 with TRBJ1-2, with D possibly being TRBD1 (5 bases). V dropped 4 bases and J dropped 8 bases, with 11 bases sitting between them. The germline V gene encodes CDR1 SEHNR and CDR2 FQNEAQ (reference sequence). The CDR3 consists of 12 residues. CDR3 DNA sequence: TGTGCCAGCAGCTACGACAGTTGGGGCTACACCTTC. Translated: CASSYDSWGYTF.

In this sample, this clonotype turned up many times. The chain combines TRBV4-2 with TRBJ1-5; no definite D call. Germline V gene data show CDR1 as LGHNA and CDR2 as YNFKEQ. CDR3 length: 16 amino acids. Trimming cost V 1 base and J 6 bases, with 16 bases left between them. The CDR3 region has the DNA TGTGCCAGCAGCCAAGGGACCGGGGAGGGAGGTCAGCCCCAGCATTTT. It is translated as CASSQGTGEGGQPQHF.

The chain links TRBV7-2 to TRBJ1-4; the D is unclear. Trimming shortened V by 5 bases and J by 0 bases, and 16 bases separated the two germline ends. The CDR3 spans 17 residues. Germline loops: CDR1 SGHTA, CDR2 FQGNSA. The DNA of the CDR3 is TGTGCCAGCAGCGTAGAGTCCGGGATTTCAACTAATGAAAAACTGTTTTTT. Translating it yields CASSVESGISTNEKLFF.

This clonotype was seen more than once but under ten times. The V and J genes are TRBV9 and TRBJ2-1; D remains ambiguous. Trimming removed 0 bases at V and 5 bases at J, with 3 bases between. Germline lookup yields CDR1 SGDLS and CDR2 YYNGEE. This CDR3 is built from 12 residues. CDR3: CASSVGNNEQFF. Here the CDR3 DNA reads TGTGCCAGCAGCGTAGGGAACAATGAGCAGTTCTTC.

A note on this clonotype: The junction and the germline gene differ at one end; a read error may be behind it. The V and J genes are TRBV28 and TRBJ1-5, with D possibly matching TRBD1 (6 bases). Germline assignment: CDR1 MDHEN and CDR2 SYDVKM. The CDR3 extends over 17 amino acids. CDR3 residues: CASSHRSGAEYNQPQHF. The CDR3 nucleotides read TGTGCTAGCAGCCATAGGTCAGGGGCGGAGTACAATCAGCCCCAGCATTTT.